This T cell receptor beta chain originates from a study of early stage breast cancer tumors. Study at large: ER+/PR+/HER2- status applied to about 80% of the 16 invasive breast tumors.

Clones were sequenced by immunoSEQ multiplex PCR, and TCRdb holds only the in-frame ones, with some missing. The sample shows some 29,000 clones, approximately 85% of them seen only once. Note on this clone: Antigen: not known.

Points from the study as a whole: In about 90% of the 16 patients, blood comparison separated tumor from normal breast. Most shared enriched TCRB sequences were commonly generated ones.

Sequencing was done on a sample of blood. The TCR sequence derives from a person aged 45-60 years with breast cancer.

CDR3 nucleotide sequence: TGTGCCAGCAGCTTAGTTGCAGGGATGTACGAGCAGTACTTC. Translated, it gives CASSLVAGMYEQYF. V usage is TRBV11-2 and J usage is TRBJ2-7; weak D call: TRBD1 (5 bases). This CDR3 contains 14 residues. Germline V CDR1 and CDR2: SGHAT, FQNNGV. The V gene lost 1 base and the J gene lost 4 bases, with 11 bases spanning the gap.